This T cell receptor (beta chain) is from a study of blood T cell repertoires in COVID-19. This clone appeared a few times. The data were produced by immunoSEQ multiplex PCR, yet TCRdb's version contains in-frame clones alone and is incomplete. The repertoire holds tens of thousands of clones, with 80% to 90% as singletons. J was trimmed by 5 bases and V by 4 bases; bases with no gene match: 6. Germline values: CDR1 MNHEY, CDR2 SVGAGI. CDR3 length: 16 amino acids. The sequencing sample was made of peripheral blood. V gene TRBV6-5 combines with J gene TRBJ2-4, with TRBD2 matching over 12 bases. This receptor was obtained from a woman aged 55-70 years with COVID-19, enrolled during active disease. The CDR3 sequence: CASSSLAGGTQNIQYF. In DNA form, the CDR3 reads TGTGCCAGCAGTTCCCTAGCGGGGGGGACCCAAAACATTCAGTACTTC.